Listed below are T cell receptor beta chains from one sample, sequenced in a study of blood T cell repertoires in COVID-19. Some clones are missing from TCRdb's copy, which holds only in-frame ones; the method was immunoSEQ multiplex PCR. The sample records about 250,000 clones, 84% being singletons. The specimen was peripheral blood. The receptors were sampled from a man aged 45-65 years with acute or convalescent COVID-19. The CDR3 runs from the conserved cysteine through the conserved F or W. D genes are given only for firm matches. Not all rows give a size; the values are once, few, many and, for expanded clones, a class.

abundance: NA; d_gene: NA; j_gene: TRBJ2-5; v_gene: TRBV5-5; CDR3nt: TGTGCCAGCAGCTTGGCCCCAGCGGAAGAGACCCAGTACTTC; CDR3aa: CASSLAPAEETQYF
abundance: NA; d_gene: NA; j_gene: TRBJ2-5; v_gene: TRBV7-9; CDR3nt: TGTGCCAGCGCTCGTTGGCAGTGGTACCAAGAGACCCAGTACTTC; CDR3aa: CASARWQWYQETQYF
abundance: NA; d_gene: TRBD2; j_gene: TRBJ2-5; v_gene: TRBV7-7; CDR3nt: TGTGCTAGCAGCTTAGGCCGCCTAGCGGGAGGGAAAGAGACCCAGTACTTC; CDR3aa: CASSLGRLAGGKETQYF
abundance: NA; d_gene: TRBD1; j_gene: TRBJ2-7; v_gene: TRBV24-1; CDR3nt: TGTGCCACCAGTGATCATGGACAGGGGGGATACGAGCAGTACTTC; CDR3aa: CATSDHGQGGYEQYF
abundance: NA; d_gene: NA; j_gene: TRBJ1-2; v_gene: TRBV6-5; CDR3nt: TGTGCCAGCAGTTTCGGGACAAGGGGGACCTATGGCTACACCTTC; CDR3aa: CASSFGTRGTYGYTF
abundance: NA; d_gene: NA; j_gene: TRBJ1-1; v_gene: TRBV7-6; CDR3nt: TGTGCCAGCAGCTTAGCCCTGCAACAGGGGAACACTGAAGCTTTCTTT; CDR3aa: CASSLALQQGNTEAFF
abundance: NA; d_gene: TRBD1; j_gene: TRBJ1-1; v_gene: TRBV10-2; CDR3nt: TGCGCCAGCAGTGACCTACGGCGACAGGGAGTAGGTGAAGCTTTCTTT; CDR3aa: CASSDLRRQGVGEAFF
abundance: NA; d_gene: TRBD1; j_gene: TRBJ1-6; v_gene: TRBV6-5; CDR3nt: TGTGCCAGCAGCTCCGGGACAGAAAATTCACCCCTCCACTTT; CDR3aa: CASSSGTENSPLHF
abundance: NA; d_gene: TRBD2; j_gene: TRBJ2-7; v_gene: TRBV30; CDR3nt: TGTGCCTGGAATTGGAGGAGGGGAGGGGACGAGCAGTACTTC; CDR3aa: CAWNWRRGGDEQYF
abundance: NA; d_gene: TRBD1; j_gene: TRBJ1-6; v_gene: TRBV27; CDR3nt: TGTGCCAGCAGCCGAGCGTGGACAGGGGCTTTCTATAATTCACCCCTCCACTTT; CDR3aa: CASSRAWTGAFYNSPLHF
abundance: NA; d_gene: TRBD1; j_gene: TRBJ1-4; v_gene: TRBV5-6; CDR3nt: TGTGCCAGCAGGGAGACAGGGGGCGAAACTAATGAAAAACTGTTTTTT; CDR3aa: CASRETGGETNEKLFF
abundance: NA; d_gene: NA; j_gene: TRBJ1-2; v_gene: TRBV9; CDR3nt: TGTGCCAGCAGCGTAGGAGGGACAATATTTAACTATGGCTACACCTTC; CDR3aa: CASSVGGTIFNYGYTF
abundance: NA; d_gene: NA; j_gene: TRBJ1-2; v_gene: TRBV27; CDR3nt: TGTGCCAGCAGTCCACGACAGATCAAGGCCTATGGCTACACCTTC; CDR3aa: CASSPRQIKAYGYTF
abundance: NA; d_gene: TRBD2; j_gene: TRBJ2-5; v_gene: TRBV18; CDR3nt: TGTGCCAGCTCACCAGTCCGTCGACTAGCGGGGAAAGAGACCCAGTACTTC; CDR3aa: CASSPVRRLAGKETQYF
abundance: NA; d_gene: NA; j_gene: TRBJ1-2; v_gene: TRBV5-1; CDR3nt: TGCGCCAGCAGCTTATATACAGGAGTTCACTTAAACTATGGCTACACCTTC; CDR3aa: CASSLYTGVHLNYGYTF
abundance: NA; d_gene: NA; j_gene: TRBJ2-2; v_gene: TRBV24-1; CDR3nt: TGTGCCACCAGTGATTTGAAGGGGGAGAACACCGGGGAGCTGTTTTTT; CDR3aa: CATSDLKGENTGELFF
abundance: NA; d_gene: NA; j_gene: TRBJ2-3; v_gene: TRBV5-8; CDR3nt: TGTGCCAGCAGCCAGCAGGGGTACACAGATACGCAGTATTTT; CDR3aa: CASSQQGYTDTQYF
abundance: NA; d_gene: TRBD2; j_gene: TRBJ2-3; v_gene: TRBV6-5; CDR3nt: TGTGCCAGCAGTTCCCGCCGGCTAGCGGGGCCTGATACGCAGTATTTT; CDR3aa: CASSSRRLAGPDTQYF
abundance: few; d_gene: NA; j_gene: TRBJ1-1; v_gene: TRBV2; CDR3nt: TGTGCCAGCAGTGAAAGGGGATCCTTTGCGAACACTGAAGCTTTCTTT; CDR3aa: CASSERGSFANTEAFF
abundance: NA; d_gene: NA; j_gene: TRBJ2-5; v_gene: TRBV5-8; CDR3nt: TGTGCCAGCAGCTCCTTAGCGACCCAGTACTTC; CDR3aa: CASSSLATQYF
abundance: NA; d_gene: TRBD2; j_gene: TRBJ2-7; v_gene: TRBV9; CDR3nt: TGTGCCAGCAGCCCCGGGACTAGCGGTACCTACGAGCAGTACTTC; CDR3aa: CASSPGTSGTYEQYF
abundance: NA; d_gene: NA; j_gene: TRBJ1-1; v_gene: TRBV11-3; CDR3nt: TGTGCCAGCAGCTTAGCGGGGTACACTGAAGCTTTCTTT; CDR3aa: CASSLAGYTEAFF
abundance: NA; d_gene: TRBD1; j_gene: TRBJ2-7; v_gene: TRBV6-5; CDR3nt: TGTGCCAGCAAGTTCGGGACAGCAACTTCCTACGAGCAGTACTTC; CDR3aa: CASKFGTATSYEQYF
abundance: NA; d_gene: NA; j_gene: TRBJ2-1; v_gene: TRBV3-1/TRBV3-2; CDR3nt: TGTGCCAGCAGCCAAGGTCCAGGATCCTACAATGAGCAGTTCTTC; CDR3aa: CASSQGPGSYNEQFF
abundance: NA; d_gene: TRBD2; j_gene: TRBJ2-7; v_gene: TRBV9; CDR3nt: TGTGCCAGCAGCCCCTCTAGCGGGTTGATCTACGAGCAGTACTTC; CDR3aa: CASSPSSGLIYEQYF
abundance: NA; d_gene: NA; j_gene: TRBJ1-5; v_gene: TRBV12-3/TRBV12-4; CDR3nt: TGTGCCAGCAGAGGACAGCTCAATCAGCCCCAGCATTTT; CDR3aa: CASRGQLNQPQHF
abundance: NA; d_gene: NA; j_gene: TRBJ2-2; v_gene: TRBV11-3; CDR3nt: TGTGCCAGCAGCTTAGGGGGGACAAGGTCCACCGGGGAGCTGTTTTTT; CDR3aa: CASSLGGTRSTGELFF
abundance: NA; d_gene: TRBD1; j_gene: TRBJ1-6; v_gene: TRBV28; CDR3nt: TGTGCCAGCAGCTTCGGTGTGGGACAGGGAAGCTCACCCCTCCACTTT; CDR3aa: CASSFGVGQGSSPLHF
abundance: NA; d_gene: TRBD1; j_gene: TRBJ2-7; v_gene: TRBV9; CDR3nt: TGTGCCAGCAGCGTAGACGGACAGGGGTGGTACGAGCAGTACTTC; CDR3aa: CASSVDGQGWYEQYF
abundance: NA; d_gene: NA; j_gene: TRBJ1-2; v_gene: TRBV6-5; CDR3nt: TGTGCCGCGGCTAACTATGGCTACACCTTC; CDR3aa: CAAANYGYTF
abundance: NA; d_gene: TRBD1; j_gene: TRBJ1-2; v_gene: TRBV7-9; CDR3nt: TGTGCCAGCAGCTTAGGTTCCCAGGGGGCCTATGATGGCTACACCTTC; CDR3aa: CASSLGSQGAYDGYTF
abundance: NA; d_gene: TRBD1; j_gene: TRBJ1-1; v_gene: TRBV13; CDR3nt: TGTGCCAGCAGCTTAGGGACAGGGAGAGCTTTCTTT; CDR3aa: CASSLGTGRAFF
abundance: NA; d_gene: NA; j_gene: TRBJ2-3; v_gene: TRBV2; CDR3nt: TGTGCCAGCAGTGTACGGGAGCGGTCAGATACGCAGTATTTT; CDR3aa: CASSVRERSDTQYF
abundance: NA; d_gene: NA; j_gene: TRBJ2-1; v_gene: TRBV5-1; CDR3nt: TGCGCCAGCAGCTTACGGGACTCCGCCTACAATGAGCAGTTCTTC; CDR3aa: CASSLRDSAYNEQFF
abundance: NA; d_gene: TRBD1; j_gene: TRBJ1-5; v_gene: TRBV24-1; CDR3nt: TGTGCCACCAGTGACCGACAGGGGCGCCAGCCCCAGCATTTT; CDR3aa: CATSDRQGRQPQHF
abundance: NA; d_gene: NA; j_gene: TRBJ1-2; v_gene: TRBV10-3; CDR3nt: TGTGCCATCAGTGAGGACGGGGTCTATGGCTACACCTTC; CDR3aa: CAISEDGVYGYTF
abundance: once; d_gene: TRBD2; j_gene: TRBJ2-7; v_gene: TRBV18; CDR3nt: TGTGCCAGCTCACCACGGAGGACTAGCGGGGGGAATAATTACTACGAGCAGTACTTC; CDR3aa: CASSPRRTSGGNNYYEQYF
abundance: few; d_gene: NA; j_gene: TRBJ1-5; v_gene: TRBV28; CDR3nt: TGTGCCAGCAGTCCGCCGGACAGAACAAAGATCCTTTATAGCAATCAGCCCCAGCATTTT; CDR3aa: CASSPPDRTKILYSNQPQHF
abundance: NA; d_gene: TRBD1; j_gene: TRBJ2-2; v_gene: TRBV18; CDR3nt: TGTGCCAGCTCACCACAGGACAGGGAGTCCGGGGAGCTGTTTTTT; CDR3aa: CASSPQDRESGELFF
abundance: NA; d_gene: NA; j_gene: TRBJ1-2; v_gene: TRBV10-3; CDR3nt: TGTGCCATCAGTGAGGAGCGGACCGCACTAGGGGGTGGCTACACCTTC; CDR3aa: CAISEERTALGGGYTF
abundance: once; d_gene: NA; j_gene: TRBJ1-5; v_gene: TRBV6-5; CDR3nt: TGTGCCAGCAGTTACGGCCAGAATAGCAATCAGCCCCAGCATTTT; CDR3aa: CASSYGQNSNQPQHF